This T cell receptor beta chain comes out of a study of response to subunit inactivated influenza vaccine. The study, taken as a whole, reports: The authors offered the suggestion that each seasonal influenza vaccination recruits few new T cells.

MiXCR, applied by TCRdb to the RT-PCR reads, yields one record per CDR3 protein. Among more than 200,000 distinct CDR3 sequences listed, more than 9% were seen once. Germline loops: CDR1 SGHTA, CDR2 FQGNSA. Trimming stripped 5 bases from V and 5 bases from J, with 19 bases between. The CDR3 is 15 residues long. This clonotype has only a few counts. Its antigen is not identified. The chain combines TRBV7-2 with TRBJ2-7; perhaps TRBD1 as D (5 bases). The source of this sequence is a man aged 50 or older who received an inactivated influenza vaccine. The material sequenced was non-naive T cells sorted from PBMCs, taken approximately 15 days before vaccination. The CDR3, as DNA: TGTGCCAGCAGCGAGATCAGATCAGGGAACCACGAGCAGTACTTC. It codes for CASSEIRSGNHEQYF.